This TCR beta chain was retrieved from a study of OX40 agonist ivuxolimab in advanced cancers. Overall study: Prior checkpoint blockade (anti-PD-1, anti-PD-L1 or anti-CTLA-4) was permitted; approximately 40% had it.

For this clone: Its antigen remains unidentified.

Method: immunoSEQ multiplex PCR; TCRdb's copy keeps in-frame clones and lacks some. The sample records fewer than 50,000 clones, about nine tenths being singletons. The study, taken as a whole, reports: The investigators did not determine what antigen specificity the expanded peripheral T cells had.

This CDR3 has 15 residues. Per germline, CDR1 LGHNA and CDR2 YSLEER. V was clipped by 5 bases and J by 6 bases; unmatched bases: 8. Here the sequenced sample was CD4+ or CD8+ T cells sorted from blood, taken in a trial of the OX40 agonist ivuxolimab. This TCR was recovered from an adult with an advanced solid tumor such as melanoma, head and neck, liver or kidney cancer. This sequence joins TRBV4-3 and TRBJ2-3; 10 bases line up with TRBD2. In DNA, the CDR3 is TGCGCCAGCAGCTTGGTAGCGGGGGGTGAGGATACGCAGTATTTT. It codes for CASSLVAGGEDTQYF.